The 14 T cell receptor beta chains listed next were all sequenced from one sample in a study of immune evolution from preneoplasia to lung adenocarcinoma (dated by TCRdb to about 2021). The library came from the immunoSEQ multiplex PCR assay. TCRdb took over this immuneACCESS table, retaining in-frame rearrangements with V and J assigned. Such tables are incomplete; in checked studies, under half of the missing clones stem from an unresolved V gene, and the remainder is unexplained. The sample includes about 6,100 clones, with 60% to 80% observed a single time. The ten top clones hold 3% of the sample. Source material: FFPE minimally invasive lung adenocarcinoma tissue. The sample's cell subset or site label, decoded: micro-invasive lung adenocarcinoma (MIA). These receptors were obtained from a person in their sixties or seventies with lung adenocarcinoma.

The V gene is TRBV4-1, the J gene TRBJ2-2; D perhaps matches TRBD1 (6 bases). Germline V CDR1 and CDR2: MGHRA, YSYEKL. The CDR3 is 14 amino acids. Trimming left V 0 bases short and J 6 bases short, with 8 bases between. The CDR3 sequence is CASSQDTGSGELFF. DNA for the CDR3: TGCGCCAGCAGCCAAGATACAGGGTCCGGGGAGCTGTTTTTT.

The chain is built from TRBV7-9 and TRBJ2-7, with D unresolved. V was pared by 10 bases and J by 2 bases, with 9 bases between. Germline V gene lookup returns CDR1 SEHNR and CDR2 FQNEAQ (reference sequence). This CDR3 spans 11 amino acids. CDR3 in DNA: TGTGCCACAACAAGGGCCTACGAGCAGTACTTC. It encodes CATTRAYEQYF.

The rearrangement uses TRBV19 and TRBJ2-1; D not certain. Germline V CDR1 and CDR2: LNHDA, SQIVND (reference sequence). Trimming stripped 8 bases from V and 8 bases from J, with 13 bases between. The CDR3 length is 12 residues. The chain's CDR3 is CASPPSLHEQFF. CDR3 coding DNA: TGTGCCAGTCCGCCCAGCTTACATGAGCAGTTCTTC.

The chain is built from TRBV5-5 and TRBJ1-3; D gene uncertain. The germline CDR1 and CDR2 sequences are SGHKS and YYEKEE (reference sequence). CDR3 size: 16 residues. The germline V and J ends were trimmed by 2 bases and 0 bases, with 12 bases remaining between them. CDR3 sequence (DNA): TGTGCCAGCAGCTTCCTACCACCAATCTCTGGAAACACCATATATTTT. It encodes CASSFLPPISGNTIYF.

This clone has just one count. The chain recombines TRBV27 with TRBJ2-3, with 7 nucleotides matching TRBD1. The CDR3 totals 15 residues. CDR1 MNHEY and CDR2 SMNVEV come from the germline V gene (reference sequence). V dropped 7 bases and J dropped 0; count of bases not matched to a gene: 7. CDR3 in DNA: TGTGCCAGCACCTTGGACAGGACTAGCACAGATACGCAGTATTTT. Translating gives CASTLDRTSTDTQYF.

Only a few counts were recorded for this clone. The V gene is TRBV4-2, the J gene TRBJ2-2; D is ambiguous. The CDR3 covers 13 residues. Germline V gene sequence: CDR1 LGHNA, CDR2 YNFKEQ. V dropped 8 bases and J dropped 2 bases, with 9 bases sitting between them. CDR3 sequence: CASWAGNTGELFF. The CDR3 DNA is TGTGCCAGCTGGGCTGGTAACACCGGGGAGCTGTTTTTT.

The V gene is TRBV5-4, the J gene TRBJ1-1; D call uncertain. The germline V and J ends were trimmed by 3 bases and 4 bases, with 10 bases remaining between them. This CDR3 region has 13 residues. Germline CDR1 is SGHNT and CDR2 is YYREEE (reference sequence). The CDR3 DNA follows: TGTGCCAGCAGCTCCCCGGGGAGCACTGAAGCTTTCTTT. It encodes CASSSPGSTEAFF.

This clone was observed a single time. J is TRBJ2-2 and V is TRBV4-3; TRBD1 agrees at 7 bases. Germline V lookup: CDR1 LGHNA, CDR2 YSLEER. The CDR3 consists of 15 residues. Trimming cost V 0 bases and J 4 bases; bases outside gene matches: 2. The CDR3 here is CASSQDYRGTGELFF. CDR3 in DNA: TGCGCCAGCAGCCAAGATTACAGGGGCACCGGGGAGCTGTTTTTT.

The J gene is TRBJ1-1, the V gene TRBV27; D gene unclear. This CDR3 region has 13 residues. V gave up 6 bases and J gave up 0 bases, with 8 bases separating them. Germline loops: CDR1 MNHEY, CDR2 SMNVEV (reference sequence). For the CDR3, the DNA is TGTGCCAGCAGCGGGGTTTTGAACACTGAAGCTTTCTTT. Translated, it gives CASSGVLNTEAFF.

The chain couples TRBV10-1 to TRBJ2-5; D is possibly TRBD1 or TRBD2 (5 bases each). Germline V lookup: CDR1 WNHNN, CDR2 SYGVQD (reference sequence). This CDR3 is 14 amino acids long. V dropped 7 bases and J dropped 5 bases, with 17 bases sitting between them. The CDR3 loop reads CASNPGTRRETQYF. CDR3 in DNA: TGCGCCAGCAACCCCGGGACCCGCAGGGAGACCCAGTACTTC.

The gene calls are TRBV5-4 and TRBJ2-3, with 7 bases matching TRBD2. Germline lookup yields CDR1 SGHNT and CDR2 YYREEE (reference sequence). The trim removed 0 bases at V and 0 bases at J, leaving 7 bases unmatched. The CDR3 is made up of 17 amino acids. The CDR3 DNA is TGTGCCAGCAGCTTGGCACTTTCTAGCGGTAGCACAGATACGCAGTATTTT. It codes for CASSLALSSGSTDTQYF.

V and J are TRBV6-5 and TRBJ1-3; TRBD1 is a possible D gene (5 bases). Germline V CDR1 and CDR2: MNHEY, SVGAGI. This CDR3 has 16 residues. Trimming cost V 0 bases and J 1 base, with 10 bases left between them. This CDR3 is CASSYSVGESGNTIYF. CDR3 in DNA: TGTGCCAGCAGTTACTCGGTGGGGGAATCTGGAAACACCATATATTTT.

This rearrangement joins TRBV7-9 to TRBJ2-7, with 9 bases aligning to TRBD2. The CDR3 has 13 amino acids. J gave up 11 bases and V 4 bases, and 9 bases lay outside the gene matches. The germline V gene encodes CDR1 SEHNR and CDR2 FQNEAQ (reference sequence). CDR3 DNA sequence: TGTGCCAGCAGCTCCGCGGTAGCGGGAGTTGAGTACTTC. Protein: CASSSAVAGVEYF.

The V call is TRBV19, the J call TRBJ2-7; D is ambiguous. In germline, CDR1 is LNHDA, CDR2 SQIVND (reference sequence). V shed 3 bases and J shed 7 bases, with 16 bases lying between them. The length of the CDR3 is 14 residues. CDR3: CASSIRSKRREQYF. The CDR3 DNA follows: TGTGCCAGTAGTATTAGATCCAAGAGAAGGGAGCAGTACTTC.